A selection of T cell receptor beta chains follows, all from one sample in a study of graft-versus-host responses after intestinal transplantation. TCRdb's copy holds only in-frame clones and misses some; the assay was immunoSEQ multiplex PCR. This table has 30,000 to 40,000 clones, around 96% appearing once. The sample in question was PBMCs, obtained 16 days after intestinal transplant. The receptors here all came from a human patient who received an intestinal transplant, so some T cells may come from the graft donor. Both conserved end residues are part of each CDR3. D genes are given only for firm matches. Expanded clones are given a class, and other clones once, few, many or no size at all.

size	J	D	V	DNA	CDR3
NA	TRBJ2-5	TRBD2	TRBV5-6	TGTGCCAGCAGCTCCCTGGGCGGGGGTGTACAAGAGACCCAGTACTTC	CASSSLGGGVQETQYF
NA	TRBJ2-7	NA	TRBV21-1	TGTGCCAGCAGCAAAGGGGACAGGTACGAGCAGTACTTC	CASSKGDRYEQYF
few	TRBJ2-3	TRBD2	TRBV6-4	TGTGCCAGCAGCGCCGGGACTAGCGGCACAGATACGCAGTATTTT	CASSAGTSGTDTQYF
NA	TRBJ2-7	NA	TRBV2	TGTGCCAGCATTGGACAGCCGGACTACGAGCAGTACTTC	CASIGQPDYEQYF
NA	TRBJ1-5	NA	TRBV21-1	TGTGCCAGCAGCGAACGGACAGGGTATATTGGGTATAGCAATCAGCCCCAGCATTTT	CASSERTGYIGYSNQPQHF
NA	TRBJ2-7	NA	TRBV6-5	TGTGCCAGCAGTAGGGTAGAGAACCGCTACGAGCAGTACTTC	CASSRVENRYEQYF
NA	TRBJ1-1	NA	TRBV13	TGTGCCAGCAGCTACTCTCTTGGTGGCACTGAAGCTTTCTTT	CASSYSLGGTEAFF
NA	TRBJ2-5	TRBD1	TRBV10-3	TGTGCCATCACCGAGACAGGGGACACACTAAAAGAGACCCAGTACTTC	CAITETGDTLKETQYF
NA	TRBJ2-1	TRBD2	TRBV28	TGTGCCAGCAGTTTTCCCAGACTAGCGGGACCAACCAACAATGAGCAGTTCTTC	CASSFPRLAGPTNNEQFF
NA	TRBJ1-5	NA	TRBV30	TGTGCCTGGAGTGACCAGGGTCATCAGCCCCAGCATTTT	CAWSDQGHQPQHF
few	TRBJ1-2	NA	TRBV27	TGTGCCAGCAGTTTGCGGGGGCTTAACTATGGCTACACCTTC	CASSLRGLNYGYTF
NA	TRBJ2-2	TRBD1	TRBV29-1	TGCAGCGTTGATTTGACAGGGGTTTCCGGGGAGCTGTTTTTT	CSVDLTGVSGELFF
NA	TRBJ1-2	NA	TRBV2	TGTGCCAGCAGTTCCACCCGGGAGTACACCTTC	CASSSTREYTF
NA	TRBJ2-7	NA	TRBV13	TGTGCCAGCAGCTTAGGGCCGGGACCACGGGTCGAGCAGTACTTC	CASSLGPGPRVEQYF
NA	TRBJ2-1	TRBD2	TRBV4-1	TGCGCCAGCAGCCGGTATAGCGGGAGGGCGGAGAGTGAGCAGTTCTTC	CASSRYSGRAESEQFF
NA	TRBJ1-2	TRBD1	TRBV27	TGTGCCAGCAGTTTAACCGGGACAGGGTTTGGCTACACCTTC	CASSLTGTGFGYTF
NA	TRBJ1-5	NA	TRBV27	TGTGCCAGCAGTCCTCCGAATCAGCCCCAGCATTTT	CASSPPNQPQHF